Following are 15 T cell receptor beta chains from one sample sequenced in a study of T cell responses to AZD1222 COVID-19 vaccine. Sequencing was performed with immunoSEQ multiplex PCR; in TCRdb, only in-frame clones are kept and a portion is missing. The sample includes some 110,000 clones, approximately 85% of them seen just once. The starting material was peripheral blood, obtained 28 days after the second AZD1222 dose. Source of these receptors: an adult who received the AZD1222 COVID-19 vaccine.

The chain recombines TRBV19 with TRBJ2-6, with D uncertain. Trimming removed 10 bases from V and 1 base from J, with 20 bases in between. The CDR3 totals 17 residues. CDR1 and CDR2 (germline): LNHDA, SQIVND (reference sequence). CDR3 sequence: CATLRTSLLSGANVLTF. CDR3 in DNA: TGTGCCACCTTGAGGACCTCCTTACTATCTGGGGCCAACGTCCTGACTTTC. The full variable domain, rest sourced from reference TRBV19 and TRBJ2-6, is DGGITQSPKYLFRKEGQNVTLSCEQNLNHDAMYWYRQDPGQGLRLIYYSQIVNDFQKGDIAEGYSVSREKKESFPLTVTSAQKNPTAFYLCATLRTSLLSGANVLTFGAGSRLTVL.

V and J are TRBV19 and TRBJ2-3, with D uncertain. The CDR3 has 14 amino acids. Per germline, CDR1 LNHDA and CDR2 SQIVND (reference sequence). Trimming shortened V by 3 bases and J by 0 bases, and 7 bases separated the two germline ends. In DNA form, the CDR3 reads TGTGCCAGTAGTATCACAGCTAGCACAGATACGCAGTATTTT. It translates to CASSITASTDTQYF.

This clone was seen just once. The chain joins TRBV3-1 (or the pseudogene TRBV3-2) to TRBJ2-7; TRBD2 matches 10 bases. CDR3 length: 15 residues. J was trimmed by 5 bases and V by 4 bases; bases with no gene match: 8. CDR1 is LGHDT and CDR2 is YNNKEL in the germline V gene (reference sequence). This CDR3 reads CASSLGVSGGNEQYF. CDR3 bases: TGTGCCAGCAGCCTCGGGGTTAGCGGGGGGAACGAGCAGTACTTC.

J is TRBJ1-3 and V is TRBV5-1; TRBD1 is a possible D gene (5 bases). Germline CDR1 and CDR2: SGHRS and YFSETQ. The CDR3 is 16 residues long. Trimming pared 0 bases from V and 3 bases from J, leaving 13 bases between. CDR3 amino acids: CASSLGEGSGGNTIYF. Written as DNA, the CDR3 is TGCGCCAGCAGCTTGGGAGAGGGGAGCGGTGGAAACACCATATATTTT.

This chain joins TRBV9 and TRBJ1-3, with a possible D match to TRBD1 (5 bases). The CDR3 runs 17 residues. V was pared by 0 bases and J by 0 bases, with 13 bases between. CDR1 and CDR2 from the germline V gene are SGDLS and YYNGEE. CDR3 loop: CASSVASDSRSGNTIYF. CDR3 sequence (DNA): TGTGCCAGCAGCGTAGCCTCTGACAGCCGCTCTGGAAACACCATATATTTT.

J is TRBJ2-7 and V is TRBV4-2; D is unclear. Deletions cut 0 bases from V and 7 bases from J, with 13 bases between. Germline V CDR1 and CDR2: LGHNA, YNFKEQ. The CDR3 contains 14 residues. CDR3 sequence: CASSQDLGRVEQYF. Written as DNA, the CDR3 is TGTGCCAGCAGCCAAGATCTTGGTAGAGTGGAGCAGTACTTC.

The rearrangement joins TRBV6-4 to TRBJ1-1, with 7 bases matching TRBD1. The CDR3 spans 13 residues. Germline V CDR1 and CDR2: MRHNA, SNTAGT. V lost 5 bases and J lost 9; bases outside the gene matches: 9. CDR3 bases: TGTGCCAGCAGTCACAGGGGAGGTGTTAAAGCTTTCTTT. This translates into CASSHRGGVKAFF.

This clone came up once. The CDR3 sequence is CASSVTGGGTGELFF. The DNA of the CDR3 is TGTGCCAGCAGTGTGACAGGGGGCGGTACCGGGGAGCTGTTTTTT. This rearrangement joins TRBV2 to TRBJ2-2, with 10 bases lining up with TRBD1. Looked up from germline, CDR1 is SNHLY and CDR2 is FYNNEI. The CDR3 extends over 15 amino acids. J was trimmed by 5 bases and V by 4 bases; bases with no gene match: 4. The full variable domain, with the rest looked up from reference TRBV2 and TRBJ2-2, is EPEVTQTPSHQVTQMGQEVILRCVPISNHLYFYWYRQILGQKVEFLVSFYNNEISEKSEIFDDQFSVERPDGSNFTLKIRSTKLEDSAMYFCASSVTGGGTGELFFGEGSRLTVL.

In the case of this clone: Other nucleotide sequences from this sample produce the same CDR3. The genes are TRBV5-1 and TRBJ1-5, with D maybe TRBD1 (5 bases). Deletions cut 0 bases from V and 4 bases from J, with 11 bases between. This CDR3 spans 15 amino acids. Germline lookup yields CDR1 SGHRS and CDR2 YFSETQ. The chain's CDR3 is CASSLEGTGNQPQHF. CDR3 in DNA: TGCGCCAGCAGCTTGGAAGGGACGGGGAATCAGCCCCAGCATTTT.

In its sample, this clone was seen a few times. The rearrangement uses TRBV5-6 and TRBJ2-7; D is unclear. Trimming stripped 3 bases from V and 6 bases from J, with 10 bases between. The CDR3 contains 12 residues. In germline, CDR1 is SGHDT, CDR2 YYEEEE. The CDR3 coding sequence is TGTGCCAGCAGCTGGAAGGAGTCCGAGCAGTACTTC. Translated: CASSWKESEQYF.

This chain connects TRBV10-3 to TRBJ2-7; 8 bases line up with TRBD1. Germline V gene lookup returns CDR1 ENHRY and CDR2 SYGVKD. The V and J ends lost 6 bases and 5 bases, in that order; junction bases with no gene match: 18. This CDR3 has 17 residues. Written as DNA, the CDR3 is TGTGCCATCAGGCCGGCCCGAGGACAGGGCAGCGAGGACGAGCAGTACTTC. Translated, it gives CAIRPARGQGSEDEQYF.

In this sample, this clone turned up a few times. The rearrangement joins TRBV2 to TRBJ1-1; the D is unclear. CDR1 and CDR2 (germline): SNHLY, FYNNEI. Trimming shortened V by 6 bases and J by 0 bases, and 8 bases separated the two germline ends. The CDR3 is 13 amino acids. The CDR3 sequence is CASSASLNTEAFF. In DNA, the CDR3 is TGTGCCAGCAGCGCATCGTTGAACACTGAAGCTTTCTTT.

The chain carries TRBV6-6 and TRBJ2-7; TRBD1 matches 9 bases. There are 15 residues in the CDR3. Unmatched junction bases numbered 12, after V lost 6 bases and J lost 6 bases. From germline, CDR1 is MNHNY and CDR2 SVGAGI (reference sequence). The CDR3 here is CASRGRGQGVGEQYF. DNA of the CDR3: TGTGCCAGCAGGGGCCGGGGACAGGGAGTCGGCGAGCAGTACTTC.

Written as DNA, the CDR3 is TGTGCCAGTAGTCTTATGGGACAGGGGGCTTTGAGCAATCAGCCCCAGCATTTT. The encoded protein is CASSLMGQGALSNQPQHF. V is TRBV19 and J is TRBJ1-5; 12 nucleotides match TRBD1. Germline CDR1 LNHDA, CDR2 SQIVND (reference sequence). J lost 1 base, V lost 5 bases, and 9 bases had no gene match. The CDR3 covers 18 residues.

The V and J genes are TRBV5-4 and TRBJ2-4; 7 positions agree with TRBD2. CDR3 length: 17 amino acids. Germline V gene sequence: CDR1 SGHNT, CDR2 YYREEE (reference sequence). The ends lost 0 bases at V and 6 bases at J; junction bases unmatched: 12. CDR3 DNA: TGTGCCAGCAGCTTGGGCTCGCGGGGGAGGGTCGGAAACATTCAGTACTTC. Translation gives CASSLGSRGRVGNIQYF.